This T cell receptor (beta chain) came from a study of a mutant IDH1 vaccine in newly diagnosed glioma. Across the study: Beforehand, treatment had been radiotherapy, temozolomide, or both; the majority received both.

There are 16 residues in the CDR3. V was shortened by 8 bases and J by 0 bases, with 16 bases between the two germline ends. CDR1 MDHEN and CDR2 SYDVKM come from the germline V gene. Data came from immunoSEQ multiplex PCR; TCRdb stores just in-frame clones and leaves some out. The sample includes about 59,000 clones, about 91% seen only once; the top ten take around 2.5%. Time point defined: baseline, week 1 (first vaccination visit). Treatment described: pre-vaccination baseline after standard-of-care therapy. The sequence derives from a man in his forties or fifties with glioma. The J gene is TRBJ2-2, the V gene TRBV28; D remains ambiguous. Sequenced here: PBMCs, sampled from a glioma patient treated with radiotherapy, temozolomide or both. This CDR3 is CASGDPGQSNTGELFF. For the CDR3, the DNA is TGTGCCAGCGGAGACCCTGGTCAGTCGAACACCGGGGAGCTGTTTTTT.